The next 26 T cell receptor beta chains were all read from a single sample in a study of CD8 T cells in ankylosing spondylitis. TCRdb analysed the 5' RACE reads with MiXCR anew, one entry per CDR3 protein. The sample has about 140,000 distinct CDR3 sequences; around a third are singletons. Material for sequencing was synovial fluid, either unsorted or a sorted T cell fraction (not recorded which). These receptors were collected from a male donor with ankylosing spondylitis.

With regard to this clonotype: A read error may be the cause here, since a much bigger clone is one base away. The chain couples TRBV10-3 to TRBJ1-5; tentative D call: TRBD1 (6 bases). The CDR3 is 15 amino acids. Looked up from germline, CDR1 is ENHRY and CDR2 is SYGVKD. This CDR3 reads CAIGEGGSGNQPQHF. The CDR3 coding sequence is TGTGCCATCGGTGAGGGGGGGTCCGGCAATCAGCCCCAGCATTTT.

The chain joins TRBV6-1 to TRBJ1-1; D may be TRBD1 (6 bases). Trimming removed 5 bases from V and 1 base from J, with 17 bases in between. This CDR3 region has 16 residues. Germline V gives CDR1 MNHNS, CDR2 SASEGT. The CDR3 DNA sequence: TGTGCCAGCAGTACCAGGGCGACAGGTAGGAACACTGAAGCTTTCTTT. Its protein product is CASSTRATGRNTEAFF.

The table lists this clonotype with many counts. This chain connects TRBV6-6 to TRBJ1-5, with 9 bases matching TRBD1. This CDR3 contains 13 residues. V dropped 8 bases and J dropped 6; count of bases not matched to a gene: 5. Germline loops: CDR1 MNHNY, CDR2 SVGAGI (reference sequence). The chain's CDR3 is CASVQGAAQPQHF. Written as DNA, the CDR3 is TGTGCCAGCGTACAGGGGGCTGCTCAGCCCCAGCATTTT.

The gene calls are TRBV5-6 and TRBJ1-1; 8 bases are a match to TRBD1. Germline CDR1 reads SGHDT; CDR2 reads YYEEEE. This CDR3 is built from 16 residues. The J segment lost 5 bases and the V segment lost 4 bases, leaving 13 bases of the junction unmatched. In DNA form, the CDR3 reads TGTGCCAGCAGCCCGGACAGGGAGTTTTATCAGACTGAAGCTTTCTTT. Protein sequence: CASSPDREFYQTEAFF.

The genes are TRBV12-3 or TRBV12-4 and TRBJ2-1; 7 nucleotides line up with TRBD1. J was trimmed by 0 bases and V by 5 bases; bases with no gene match: 16. CDR3 length: 19 amino acids. In DNA form, the CDR3 reads TGTGCCAGCAGTCCTCTACCGGGACAGCGAAAAAGCTCCTACAATGAGCAGTTCTTC. This gives the protein CASSPLPGQRKSSYNEQFF.

The chain is built from TRBV7-8 and TRBJ2-7, with D possibly matching TRBD1 (5 bases). The V gene's germline CDR1 is SGHVS and CDR2 FQNEAQ. V was cut by 5 bases and J by 3 bases, with 11 bases left in between. The CDR3 has 13 amino acids. The CDR3 here is CASSQTQVYEQYF. DNA of the CDR3: TGTGCCAGCAGCCAGACACAGGTCTACGAGCAGTACTTC. The variable domain in full, completed from reference TRBV7-8 and TRBJ2-7, reads GAGVSQSPRYKVAKRGQDVALRCDPISGHVSLFWYQQALGQGPEFLTYFQNEAQLDKSGLPSDRFFAERPEGSVSTLKIQRTQQEDSAVYLCASSQTQVYEQYFGPGTRLTVT.

The gene calls are TRBV6-1 and TRBJ2-1; 10 nucleotides align to TRBD1. The CDR3 runs to 15 residues. CDR1 is MNHNS, CDR2 SASEGT, per germline. J gave up 6 bases and V 6 bases, and 8 bases lay outside the gene matches. CDR3 bases: TGTGCCAGCAGGCACCCGGGACAGGGGACCAATGAGCAGTTCTTC. It codes for CASRHPGQGTNEQFF.

The J gene is TRBJ2-3, the V gene TRBV27; D may correspond to TRBD1 or TRBD2 (5 bases each). Trimming stripped 7 bases from V and 0 bases from J, with 14 bases between. The CDR3 contains 15 residues. Germline assignment: CDR1 MNHEY and CDR2 SMNVEV (reference sequence). DNA of the CDR3: TGTGCCAGCACGAGGGGCACCACTAGCACAGATACGCAGTATTTT. Protein product: CASTRGTTSTDTQYF.

This clonotype was found a few times. The chain uses TRBV5-1 and TRBJ1-2; D may be TRBD1 (5 bases). Germline assignment: CDR1 SGHRS and CDR2 YFSETQ. The CDR3 is 16 amino acids. The germline V and J ends were trimmed by 0 bases and 0 bases, with 12 bases remaining between them. In DNA form, the CDR3 reads TGCGCCAGCAGCTTGGCAGGATCGGGGGCTAACTATGGCTACACCTTC. It yields the protein CASSLAGSGANYGYTF.

This clonotype came up a few times. The CDR3 loop is CASSPGTGSEAFF. Here the CDR3 DNA reads TGTGCCAGCTCACCTGGGACAGGCAGTGAAGCTTTCTTT. The chain uses TRBV18 and TRBJ1-1; the match to TRBD1 covers 8 bases. The V gene's germline CDR1 is KGHSH and CDR2 LQKENI. The CDR3 sequence is 13 residues long. The V segment lost 3 bases and the J segment 7 bases; nucleotides outside the gene matches: 4.

This clonotype was seen many times. This sequence joins TRBV3-1 and TRBJ2-7; no firm D call. The CDR3 is 13 amino acids. V gave up 5 bases and J gave up 3 bases, with 11 bases separating them. Germline V gene sequence: CDR1 LGHDT, CDR2 YNNKEL (reference sequence). The CDR3 is CASSYRVDYEQYF. CDR3 coding DNA: TGTGCCAGCAGCTACCGGGTCGACTACGAGCAGTACTTC.

This clonotype was seen ten or more times. This rearrangement joins TRBV7-9 to TRBJ2-1, with TRBD1 as a possible D gene (5 bases). This CDR3 comprises 16 residues. CDR1 SEHNR and CDR2 FQNEAQ come from the germline V gene (reference sequence). The V and J ends lost 5 bases and 5 bases respectively, with 19 bases between them. Here the CDR3 reads CASSLLRAFQNNEQFF. CDR3 bases: TGTGCCAGCAGCCTCCTCAGGGCCTTCCAGAACAATGAGCAGTTCTTC. The full variable domain, in which reference TRBV7-9 and TRBJ2-1 provide the parts outside the CDR3, is DTGVSQNPRHKITKRGQNVTFRCDPISEHNRLYWYRQTLGQGPEFLTYFQNEAQLEKSRLLSDRFSAERPKGSFSTLEIQRTEQGDSAMYLCASSLLRAFQNNEQFFGPGTRLTVL.

Only a few counts were recorded for this clonotype. The chain recombines TRBV25-1 with TRBJ1-1, with D possibly being TRBD1 (6 bases). The CDR3 is made up of 16 amino acids. V lost 3 bases and J 1 base, leaving 15 bases between the germline ends. Germline V gene sequence: CDR1 MGHDK, CDR2 SYGVNS. The DNA for the CDR3 is TGTGCCAGCAGTGACCGACGACAGGCCCAGAACACTGAAGCTTTCTTT. It is translated as CASSDRRQAQNTEAFF.

The chain employs TRBV19 and TRBJ1-5, with D unresolved. Germline V gene lookup returns CDR1 LNHDA and CDR2 SQIVND (reference sequence). V shed 11 bases and J shed 1 base, with 15 bases lying between them. CDR3 length equals 14 residues. The CDR3 region is CAWTAAGSNQPQHF. CDR3 coding DNA: TGTGCCTGGACGGCGGCTGGGAGCAATCAGCCCCAGCATTTT.

This clonotype was observed once. This chain uses TRBV7-9 with TRBJ2-2; tentative D call: TRBD1 (6 bases). V shed 5 bases and J shed 4 bases, with 17 bases lying between them. The CDR3 loop spans 16 amino acids. CDR1 and CDR2 from the germline V gene are SEHNR and FQNEAQ (reference sequence). The CDR3 region is CASSPRPPTGTGELFF. CDR3 nucleotide sequence: TGTGCCAGCAGCCCCCGCCCCCCGACAGGCACCGGGGAGCTGTTTTTT.

The CDR3 DNA reads TGCAGTGCTAGAGATTGGGCGGAGGCGGGAGATACGCAGTATTTT. This translates into CSARDWAEAGDTQYF. J is TRBJ2-3 and V is TRBV20-1, with D maybe TRBD2 (5 bases). The CDR3 sequence is 15 residues long. Trimming took 0 bases from V and 5 from J, leaving 15 bases between them. Germline CDR1 reads DFQATT; CDR2 reads SNEGSKA (reference sequence).

This clonotype was observed a handful of times. V and J are TRBV5-6 and TRBJ2-7, with D maybe TRBD2 (5 bases). Between the trimmed V and J ends, which lost 1 base and 2 bases, there was a span of 10 bases. Germline CDR1 reads SGHDT; CDR2 reads YYEEEE. CDR3 size: 14 residues. CDR3 loop: CASSLLRGTYEQYF. In nucleotides, the CDR3 is TGTGCCAGCAGCTTGCTTCGGGGTACCTACGAGCAGTACTTC.

The chain combines TRBV6-1 with TRBJ1-3, with TRBD1 identical over 8 bases. Germline V gives CDR1 MNHNS, CDR2 SASEGT. The CDR3 is made up of 13 amino acids. Trimming took 6 bases from V and 7 from J; bases not matched to a gene: 5. For the CDR3, the DNA is TGTGCCAGCAGGAGGGCAGGGGGCAACACCATATATTTT. Protein sequence: CASRRAGGNTIYF.

V usage is TRBV5-1 and J usage is TRBJ2-1; 9 positions match TRBD2. Germline-derived CDR1 and CDR2 are SGHRS and YFSETQ. Germline trimming cut 4 bases from V and 7 bases from J; bases unmatched to any gene: 9. This CDR3 spans 15 amino acids. CDR3 nucleotides: TGCGCCAGCAGCCCCGCTTCTAGCGGGGATAATGAGCAGTTCTTC. Translating gives CASSPASSGDNEQFF.

V usage is TRBV12-3 or TRBV12-4 and J usage is TRBJ2-6, with no clear D. This CDR3 spans 15 amino acids. V gave up 7 bases and J gave up 0 bases, with 10 bases separating them. The CDR3: CASTRMSSGANVLTF. Here the CDR3 DNA reads TGTGCCAGCACCAGGATGAGCTCTGGGGCCAACGTCCTGACTTTC.

Only a few counts were recorded for this clonotype. The chain joins TRBV6-1 to TRBJ2-7; 8 positions agree with TRBD2. The V gene's germline CDR1 is MNHNS and CDR2 SASEGT. V dropped 0 bases and J dropped 5; count of bases not matched to a gene: 9. The CDR3 sequence is 16 residues long. The CDR3 sequence: CASSEAIVAGTHEQYF. CDR3 coding DNA: TGTGCCAGCAGTGAAGCCATCGTAGCGGGAACCCACGAGCAGTACTTC.

This chain joins TRBV11-1 and TRBJ1-2; TRBD1 might be the D (5 bases). The CDR3 spans 17 residues. The germline V and J ends were trimmed by 2 bases and 1 base, with 17 bases remaining between them. The germline CDR1 and CDR2 sequences are SGHAT and FQDESV (reference sequence). CDR3 residues: CASSLSSASGNNYGYTF. In nucleotides, the CDR3 is TGTGCCAGCAGCTTATCGAGTGCGTCAGGGAATAACTATGGCTACACCTTC.

The chain combines TRBV6-2 or TRBV6-3 with TRBJ2-7; TRBD1 matches at 9 bases. This CDR3 has 12 residues. CDR1 MNHEY and CDR2 SVGEGT come from the germline V gene. V shed 6 bases, J shed 4 bases, and the junction held 1 base outside the gene matches. Here the CDR3 reads CASRTGGYEQYF. CDR3 nucleotides: TGTGCCAGCAGGACAGGGGGTTACGAGCAGTACTTC.

The sample holds many counts of this clonotype. The chain links TRBV6-5 to TRBJ1-2, with 7 bases matching TRBD1. Germline CDR1 is MNHEY and CDR2 is SVGAGI. The CDR3 has 14 amino acids. V shed 2 bases and J 4 bases; nucleotides not matched to a gene: 4. The CDR3 nucleotides read TGTGCCAGCAGTTACGGGGGACAGCCCTATGGCTACACCTTC. Amino acids: CASSYGGQPYGYTF.

The chain has TRBV6-1 and TRBJ1-2, with 8 bases that match TRBD1. Unmatched junction bases numbered 7, after V lost 3 bases and J lost 13 bases. Germline CDR1 is MNHNS and CDR2 is SASEGT. The CDR3 extends over 12 amino acids. The CDR3 loop is CASSDHGQGRTF. The CDR3 coding sequence is TGTGCCAGCAGTGACCATGGACAGGGACGCACCTTC.

A few counts support this clonotype. In nucleotides, the CDR3 is TGCGCCAGCAGACGGGACAGTTCTAGCACAGATACGCAGTATTTT. Its protein product is CASRRDSSSTDTQYF. V is TRBV5-1 and J is TRBJ2-3; 7 bases match TRBD1. Germline CDR1 is SGHRS and CDR2 is YFSETQ. This CDR3 spans 15 amino acids. V was pared by 5 bases and J by 0 bases, with 6 bases of the junction left unmatched. Full variable domain (missing parts from reference TRBV5-1 and TRBJ2-3): KAGVTQTPRYLIKTRGQQVTLSCSPISGHRSVSWYQQTPGQGLQFLFEYFSETQRNKGNFPGRFSGRQFSNSRSEMNVSTLELGDSALYLCASRRDSSSTDTQYFGPGTRLTVL.